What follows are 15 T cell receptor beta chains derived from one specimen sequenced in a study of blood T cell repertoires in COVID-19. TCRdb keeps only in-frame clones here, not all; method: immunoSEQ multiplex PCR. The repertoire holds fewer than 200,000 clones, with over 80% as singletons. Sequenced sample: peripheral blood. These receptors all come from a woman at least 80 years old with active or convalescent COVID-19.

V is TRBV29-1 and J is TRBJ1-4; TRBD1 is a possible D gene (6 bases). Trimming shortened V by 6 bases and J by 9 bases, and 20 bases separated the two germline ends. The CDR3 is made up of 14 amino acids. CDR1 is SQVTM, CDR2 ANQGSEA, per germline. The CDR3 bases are TGCAGCGTCTTTTGGCCGAAGGGGGGGAAAAAACTGTTTTTT. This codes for CSVFWPKGGKKLFF.

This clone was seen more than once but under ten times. CDR3 region: CASSTLSGASREQYF. As DNA, the CDR3 is TGTGCCAGCAGCACCCTATCAGGGGCTTCGAGGGAGCAGTACTTC. V is TRBV11-2 and J is TRBJ2-7, with TRBD1 as a possible D gene (6 bases). The CDR3 totals 15 residues. Germline assignment: CDR1 SGHAT and CDR2 FQNNGV. V dropped 5 bases and J dropped 7 bases, with 21 bases sitting between them.

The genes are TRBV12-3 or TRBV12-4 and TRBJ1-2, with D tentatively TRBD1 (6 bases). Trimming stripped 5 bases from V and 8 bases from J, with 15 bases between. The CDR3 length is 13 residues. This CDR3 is CASSTSGVGGYTF. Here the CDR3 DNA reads TGTGCCAGCAGTACCTCAGGGGTAGGGGGCTACACCTTC.

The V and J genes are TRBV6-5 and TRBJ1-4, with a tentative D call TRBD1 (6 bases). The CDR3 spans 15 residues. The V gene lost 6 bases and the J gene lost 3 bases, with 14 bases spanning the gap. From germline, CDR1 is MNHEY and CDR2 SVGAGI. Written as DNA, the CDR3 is TGTGCCAGCAGAACACAGGGCCTAGCTAATGAAAAACTGTTTTTT. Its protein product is CASRTQGLANEKLFF.

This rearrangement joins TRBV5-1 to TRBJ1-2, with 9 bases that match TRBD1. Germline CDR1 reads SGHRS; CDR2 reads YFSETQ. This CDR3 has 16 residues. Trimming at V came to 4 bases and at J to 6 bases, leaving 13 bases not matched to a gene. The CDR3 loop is CASSERSTGGLDGYTF. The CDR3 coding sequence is TGCGCCAGCAGCGAAAGGTCGACAGGGGGATTGGATGGCTACACCTTC.

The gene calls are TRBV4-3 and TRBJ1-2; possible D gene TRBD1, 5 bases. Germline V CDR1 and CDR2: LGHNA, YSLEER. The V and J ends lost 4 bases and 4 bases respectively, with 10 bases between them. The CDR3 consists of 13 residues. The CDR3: CASSPDMVYGYTF. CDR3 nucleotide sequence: TGCGCCAGCAGCCCGGACATGGTCTATGGCTACACCTTC.

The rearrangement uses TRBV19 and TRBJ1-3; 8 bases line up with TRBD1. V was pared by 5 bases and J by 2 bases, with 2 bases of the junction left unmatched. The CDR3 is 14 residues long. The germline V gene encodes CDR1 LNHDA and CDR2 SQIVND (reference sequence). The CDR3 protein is CASSVGQAGNTIYF. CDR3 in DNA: TGTGCCAGTAGTGTGGGACAGGCTGGAAACACCATATATTTT.

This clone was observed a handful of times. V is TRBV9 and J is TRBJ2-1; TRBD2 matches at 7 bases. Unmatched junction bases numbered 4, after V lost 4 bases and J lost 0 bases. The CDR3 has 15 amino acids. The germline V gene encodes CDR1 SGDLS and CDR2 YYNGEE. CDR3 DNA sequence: TGTGCCAGCAGCCCCGTAGCGGGCTCCTACAATGAGCAGTTCTTC. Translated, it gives CASSPVAGSYNEQFF. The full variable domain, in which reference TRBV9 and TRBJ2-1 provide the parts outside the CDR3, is DSGVTQTPKHLITATGQRVTLRCSPRSGDLSVYWYQQSLDQGLQFLIQYYNGEERAKGNILERFSAQQFPDLHSELNLSSLELGDSALYFCASSPVAGSYNEQFFGPGTRLTVL.

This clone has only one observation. CDR3 sequence: CASSPPGTNSGNTIYF. DNA for the CDR3: TGTGCCAGCTCACCACCAGGGACTAACTCTGGAAACACCATATATTTT. The rearrangement uses TRBV18 and TRBJ1-3; perhaps TRBD1 as D (5 bases). The length of the CDR3 is 16 residues. Between the trimmed V and J ends, which lost 0 bases and 0 bases, there was a span of 9 bases. Per the germline V gene, CDR1 is KGHSH and CDR2 is LQKENI.

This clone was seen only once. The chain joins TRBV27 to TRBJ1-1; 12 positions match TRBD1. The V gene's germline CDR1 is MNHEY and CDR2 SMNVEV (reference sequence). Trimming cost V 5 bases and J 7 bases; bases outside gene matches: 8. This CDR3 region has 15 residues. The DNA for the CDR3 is TGTGCCAGCAGTCCCCGGGACAGGGGGCGGGGTGAAGCTTTCTTT. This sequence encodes CASSPRDRGRGEAFF.

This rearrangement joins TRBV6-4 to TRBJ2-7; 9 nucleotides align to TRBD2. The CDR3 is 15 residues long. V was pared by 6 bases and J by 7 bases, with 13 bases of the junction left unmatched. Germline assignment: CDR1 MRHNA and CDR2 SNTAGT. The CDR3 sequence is CASSPGLALVAEQYF. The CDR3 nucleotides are TGTGCCAGCAGCCCGGGACTAGCTTTGGTAGCGGAGCAGTACTTC.

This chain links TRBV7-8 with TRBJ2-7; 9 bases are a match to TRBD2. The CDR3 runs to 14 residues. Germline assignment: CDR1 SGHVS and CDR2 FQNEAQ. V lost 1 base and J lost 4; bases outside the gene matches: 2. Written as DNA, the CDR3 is TGTGCCAGCAGCTTAGATAGCGGGGGTTACGAGCAGTACTTC. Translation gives CASSLDSGGYEQYF.

CDR3 amino acids: CASSYSTGVNSPLHF. CDR3 bases: TGTGCCAGCAGTTACTCGACAGGGGTGAATTCACCCCTCCACTTT. The chain carries TRBV6-5 and TRBJ1-6, with 8 bases aligning to TRBD1. Trimming at V came to 0 bases and at J to 7 bases, leaving 2 bases not matched to a gene. Germline CDR1 reads MNHEY; CDR2 reads SVGAGI. The CDR3 has 15 residues.

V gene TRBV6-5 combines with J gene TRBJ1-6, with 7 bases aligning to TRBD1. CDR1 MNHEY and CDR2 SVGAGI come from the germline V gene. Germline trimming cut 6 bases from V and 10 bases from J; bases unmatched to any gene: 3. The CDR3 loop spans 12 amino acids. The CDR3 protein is CASSNRGSPLHF. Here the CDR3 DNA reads TGTGCCAGCAGCAACAGGGGCTCACCCCTCCACTTT.

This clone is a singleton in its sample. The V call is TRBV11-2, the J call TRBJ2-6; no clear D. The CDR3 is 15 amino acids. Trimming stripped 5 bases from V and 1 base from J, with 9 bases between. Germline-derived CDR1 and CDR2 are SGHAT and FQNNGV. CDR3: CASSTEISGANVLTF. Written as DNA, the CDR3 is TGTGCCAGCAGCACAGAGATATCTGGGGCCAACGTCCTGACTTTC.